This is a list of T cell receptor beta chains from one sample in a study of metastatic and nonmetastatic thyroid tumors. TCRdb reanalyzed the PCR reads with MiXCR. The sample holds about 15,000 clones, 28% seen once. The sample comprised tumor tissue. These receptors all come from a female donor with papillary thyroid cancer or a benign thyroid nodule (not recorded which). Some clones in this sample may be carry-over from other donors' samples. Both conserved end residues are part of each CDR3. The D gene is left open where the match is weak. For some rows the clone size is stated as once, few or many, or as a class when expanded; others skip it.

-	TRBV28	TRBJ1-2	-	CASRIPGALTYGYTF	TGTGCCAGCAGGATACCGGGGGCGCTGACCTATGGCTACACCTTC
-	TRBV5-8	TRBJ2-3	TRBD2	CASSRTWNAGTSGRTDTQYF	TGTGCCAGCAGCAGGACGTGGAACGCCGGGACTAGCGGACGCACAGATACGCAGTATTTT
many	TRBV7-9	TRBJ2-5	-	CASSKGLADQETQYF	TGTGCCAGCAGCAAGGGATTAGCGGACCAAGAGACCCAGTACTTC
medium-sized	TRBV6-6	TRBJ1-2	TRBD1	CASSYLTGGGRGYTF	TGTGCCAGCAGTTACCTCACAGGGGGCGGGCGTGGCTACACCTTC
-	TRBV9	TRBJ1-1	-	CASSVGVQSGTEAFF	TGTGCCAGCAGCGTAGGGGTTCAATCGGGCACTGAAGCTTTCTTT
medium-sized	TRBV27	TRBJ2-1	TRBD1	CASSPGQVYNEQFF	TGTGCCAGCAGTCCGGGACAGGTCTACAATGAGCAGTTCTTC
many	TRBV20-1	TRBJ1-2	-	CSALRSYEFNYGYTF	TGCAGTGCTCTCAGGTCCTACGAATTTAACTATGGCTACACCTTC
-	TRBV20-1	TRBJ2-7	-	CSAGSQLGSYEQYF	TGCAGTGCCGGCTCGCAACTAGGTTCTTACGAGCAGTACTTC
medium-sized	TRBV19	TRBJ1-5	-	CASAPSGNQPQHF	TGTGCCAGTGCTCCTTCAGGGAATCAGCCCCAGCATTTT
-	TRBV30	TRBJ2-7	-	CAWNTGYEQYF	TGTGCCTGGAATACGGGTTACGAGCAGTACTTC
many	TRBV3-1	TRBJ2-5	-	CASSQDRDGVQETQYF	TGTGCCAGCAGCCAAGATCGGGACGGGGTCCAAGAGACCCAGTACTTC